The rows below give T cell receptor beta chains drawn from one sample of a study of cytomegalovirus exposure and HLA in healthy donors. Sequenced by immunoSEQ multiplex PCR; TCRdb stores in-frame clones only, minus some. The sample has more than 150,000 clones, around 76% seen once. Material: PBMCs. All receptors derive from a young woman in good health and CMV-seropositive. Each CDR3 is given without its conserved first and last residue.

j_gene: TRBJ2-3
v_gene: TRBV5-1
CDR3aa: ASSALLYTDTQY

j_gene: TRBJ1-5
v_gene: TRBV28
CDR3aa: ASSRNQPQH

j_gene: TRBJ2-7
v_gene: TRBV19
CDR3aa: ASSRPGQGYEQY

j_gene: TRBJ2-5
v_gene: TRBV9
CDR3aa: ASSGEGRETQY

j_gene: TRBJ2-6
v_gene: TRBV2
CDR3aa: ASSVDSSGANGLT

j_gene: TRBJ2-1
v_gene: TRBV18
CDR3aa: ASSPTGPGLPREQF

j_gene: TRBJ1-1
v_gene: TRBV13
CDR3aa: ASSPKTGGVEAF

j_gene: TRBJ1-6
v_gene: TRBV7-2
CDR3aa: ASSLGSGRGSPLH

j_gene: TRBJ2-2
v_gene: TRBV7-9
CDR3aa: ASSPRGAMNTGELF

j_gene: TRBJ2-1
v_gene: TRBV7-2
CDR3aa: ASSLVPGGGYEQF

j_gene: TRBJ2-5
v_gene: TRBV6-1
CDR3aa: ASSDGWGEETQY

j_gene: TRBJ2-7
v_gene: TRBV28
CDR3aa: ASRGGPKAYEQY

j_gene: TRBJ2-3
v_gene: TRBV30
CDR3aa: AADRGRTDTQY

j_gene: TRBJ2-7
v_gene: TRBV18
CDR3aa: ASSPYTQGVPYEQY

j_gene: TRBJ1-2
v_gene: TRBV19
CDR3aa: ASRGEALLNYGYT

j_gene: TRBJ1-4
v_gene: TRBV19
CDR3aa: ASSIGQGSTNEKLF

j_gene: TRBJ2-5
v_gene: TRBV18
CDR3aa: ASSPLGQGTGTQY

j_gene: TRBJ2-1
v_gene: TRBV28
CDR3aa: ASTRGGSSYNEQF

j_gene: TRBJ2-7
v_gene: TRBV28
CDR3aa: ASSLGGRGNEQY

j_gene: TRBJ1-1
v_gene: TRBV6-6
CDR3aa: ASSLPQTGQNTEAF

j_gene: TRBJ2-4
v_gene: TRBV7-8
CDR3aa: ASSLAPVAGKNSQY

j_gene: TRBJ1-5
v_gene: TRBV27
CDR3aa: ASSVNRGQGNQPQH

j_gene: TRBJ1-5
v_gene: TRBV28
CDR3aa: ASSFGRGSSQPQH

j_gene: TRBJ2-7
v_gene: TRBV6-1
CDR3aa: ASSEFLLTYEQY

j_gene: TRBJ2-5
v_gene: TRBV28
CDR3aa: ATKSGGPQETQY

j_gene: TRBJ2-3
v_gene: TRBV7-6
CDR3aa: ASSLFEISTDTQY

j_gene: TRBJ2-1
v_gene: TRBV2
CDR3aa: ASSEGLAGGV

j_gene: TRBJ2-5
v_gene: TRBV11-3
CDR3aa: ASSPGLRGQETQY

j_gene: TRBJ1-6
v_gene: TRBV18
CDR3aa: ASSPDQDRGNSPLH

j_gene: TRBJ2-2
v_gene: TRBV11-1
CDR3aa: ASSRQGNTGELF

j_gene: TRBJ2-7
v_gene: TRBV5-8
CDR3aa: ASSVHRTLLAEQY

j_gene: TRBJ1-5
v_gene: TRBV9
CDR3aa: ASSVGVRGEQPQH

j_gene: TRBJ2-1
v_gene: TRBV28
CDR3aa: ASSSAGSRDEQF

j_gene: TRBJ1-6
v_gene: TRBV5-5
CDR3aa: ASSPRTGLPPLH

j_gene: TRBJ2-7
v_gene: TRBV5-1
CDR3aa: ASSPWGDEQY

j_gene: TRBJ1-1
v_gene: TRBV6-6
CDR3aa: ASSRNRGNTEAF

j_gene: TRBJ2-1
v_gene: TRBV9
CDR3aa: ASSVGGAGTASYNEQF

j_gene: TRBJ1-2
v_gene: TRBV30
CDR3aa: AWVPGGGSYGYT

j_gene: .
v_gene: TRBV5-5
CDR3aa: ASSTGGSSYEQY

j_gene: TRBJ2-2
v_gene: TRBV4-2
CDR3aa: ASSQEAQGLGELF

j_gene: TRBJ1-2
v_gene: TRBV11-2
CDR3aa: ASSIGGGSGGYT

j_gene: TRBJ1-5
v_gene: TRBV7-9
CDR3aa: ASSLGGQGRWPQH

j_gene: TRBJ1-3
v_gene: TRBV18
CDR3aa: ASSPGQDGNTIY

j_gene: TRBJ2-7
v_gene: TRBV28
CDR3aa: ASSLMGLTYEQY

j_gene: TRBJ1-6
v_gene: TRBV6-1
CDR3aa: ASSATGNSPLH

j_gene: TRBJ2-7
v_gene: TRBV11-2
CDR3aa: ASSLGPSESYEQY

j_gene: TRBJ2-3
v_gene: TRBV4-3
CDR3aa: ASAGGTFTDTQY

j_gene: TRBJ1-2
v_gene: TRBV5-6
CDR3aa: ASSLSGESFGYT

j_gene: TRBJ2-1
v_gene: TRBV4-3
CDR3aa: ASSPQMAGGRNEQF

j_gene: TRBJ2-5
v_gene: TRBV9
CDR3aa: ASSVGTTGSAQETQY